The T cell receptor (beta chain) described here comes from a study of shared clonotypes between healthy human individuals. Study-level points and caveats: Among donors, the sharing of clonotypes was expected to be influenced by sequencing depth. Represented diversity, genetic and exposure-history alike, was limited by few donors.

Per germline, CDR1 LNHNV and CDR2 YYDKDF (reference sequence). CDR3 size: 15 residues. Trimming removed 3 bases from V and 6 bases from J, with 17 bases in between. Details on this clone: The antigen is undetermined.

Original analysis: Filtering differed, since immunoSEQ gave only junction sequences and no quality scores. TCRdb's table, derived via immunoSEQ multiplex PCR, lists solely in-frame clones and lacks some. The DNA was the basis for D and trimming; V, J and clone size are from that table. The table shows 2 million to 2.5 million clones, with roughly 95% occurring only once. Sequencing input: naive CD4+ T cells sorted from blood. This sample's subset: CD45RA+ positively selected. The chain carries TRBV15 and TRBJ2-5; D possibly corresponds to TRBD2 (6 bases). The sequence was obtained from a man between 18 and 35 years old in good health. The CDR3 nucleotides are TGTGCCACCAGCAGTGCCGGGACGGGGGATAAGACCCAGTACTTC. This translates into CATSSAGTGDKTQYF.